The 5 T cell receptor beta chains below come from one sample, sequenced in a study of cytomegalovirus exposure and HLA in healthy donors (dated by TCRdb to about 2017). Receptor libraries were prepared by the immunoSEQ multiplex PCR assay. TCRdb stores this immuneACCESS table with in-frame sequences only. Part of the clones is absent; in the studies checked, under half of the shortfall reflects unresolved V genes, and no reason is known for the rest. Recorded for this sample are about 120,000 clones; about 83% of them occurred a single time. 2.1% of the sample goes to the ten largest clones. The sample was PBMCs. These receptors came from a woman between 25 and 40 years old in good health and CMV-seronegative.

The chain links TRBV19 to TRBJ1-1, with 7 bases matching TRBD1. The CDR3 is made up of 14 amino acids. Looked up from germline, CDR1 is LNHDA and CDR2 is SQIVND (reference sequence). Trimming at V came to 6 bases and at J to 10 bases, leaving 14 bases not matched to a gene. CDR3 in DNA: TGTGCCAGTAGCAGCTACGACAGGGCAGCTCCAGCTTTCTTT. Its protein is CASSSYDRAAPAFF.

V usage is TRBV6-1 and J usage is TRBJ2-7; D gene unclear. Germline values: CDR1 MNHNS, CDR2 SASEGT. The CDR3 loop spans 13 amino acids. V dropped 6 bases and J dropped 4 bases, with 13 bases sitting between them. The CDR3 DNA sequence: TGTGCCAGCAGGTCCAGGTCCTTGTACGAGCAGTACTTC. Its translation is CASRSRSLYEQYF.

The chain has TRBV20-1 and TRBJ1-2, with D perhaps matching TRBD1 (5 bases). The germline gives CDR1 DFQATT, CDR2 SNEGSKA (reference sequence). The CDR3 extends over 11 amino acids. V lost 3 bases, J lost 7 bases, and 9 bases lay in between. CDR3 in amino acids: CSASDSFGYTF. The CDR3 coding sequence is TGCAGTGCTAGTGACAGCTTTGGCTACACCTTC.

This clone was recorded once. The chain carries TRBV7-2 and TRBJ1-5; TRBD1 agrees at 12 bases. CDR1 is SGHTA, CDR2 FQGNSA, per germline. The CDR3 contains 15 residues. After removal of 4 bases from V and 4 bases from J, the junction contained 2 bases not matched to a gene. The DNA for the CDR3 is TGTGCCAGCAGCTCGGGACAGGGGGCGAATCAGCCCCAGCATTTT. This sequence encodes CASSSGQGANQPQHF.

The V gene is TRBV28, the J gene TRBJ2-4, with TRBD1 matching 9 bases. CDR1 is MDHEN, CDR2 SYDVKM, per germline. This CDR3 is built from 16 residues. V was pared by 7 bases and J by 1 base, with 8 bases of the junction left unmatched. CDR3 in amino acids: CASMGGQGLAKNIQYF. DNA of the CDR3: TGTGCCAGCATGGGGGGACAGGGTTTGGCCAAAAACATTCAGTACTTC. Filled out from reference TRBV28 and TRBJ2-4, the complete variable domain reads DVKVTQSSRYLVKRTGEKVFLECVQDMDHENMFWYRQDPGLGLRLIYFSYDVKMKEKGDIPEGYSVSREKKERFSLILESASTNQTSMYLCASMGGQGLAKNIQYFGAGTRLSVL.